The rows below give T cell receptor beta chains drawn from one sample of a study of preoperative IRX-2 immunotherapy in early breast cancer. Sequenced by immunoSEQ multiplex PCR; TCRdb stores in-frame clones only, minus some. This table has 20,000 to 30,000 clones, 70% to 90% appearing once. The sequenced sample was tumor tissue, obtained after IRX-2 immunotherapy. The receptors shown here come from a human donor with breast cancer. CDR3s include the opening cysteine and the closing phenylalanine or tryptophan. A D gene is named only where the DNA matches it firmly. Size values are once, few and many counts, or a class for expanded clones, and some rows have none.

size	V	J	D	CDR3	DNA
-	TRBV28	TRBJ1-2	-	CASKEYSRLGYTF	TGTGCCAGCAAGGAATATAGCCGCTTGGGCTACACCTTC
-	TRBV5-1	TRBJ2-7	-	CASSLAFRAGREQYF	TGCGCCAGCAGCTTGGCGTTCAGGGCAGGACGGGAACAGTACTTC
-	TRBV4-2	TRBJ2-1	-	CASSQEGRDNEQFF	TGTGCCAGCAGCCAAGAAGGCAGGGACAATGAGCAGTTCTTC
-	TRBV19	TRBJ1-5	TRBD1	CASSAGTAYQPQHF	TGTGCCAGTAGTGCAGGGACAGCATATCAGCCCCAGCATTTT
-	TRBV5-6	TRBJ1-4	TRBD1	CASSYTGDTLNEKLFF	TGTGCCAGCAGCTATACAGGGGACACACTTAATGAAAAACTGTTTTTT
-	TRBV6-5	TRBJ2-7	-	CASSYGVMEYF	TGTGCCAGCAGTTACGGCGTGATGGAGTACTTC
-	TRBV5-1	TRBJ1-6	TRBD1	CASSLSGQGESPLHF	TGCGCCAGCAGCTTGTCGGGACAGGGTGAATCACCCCTCCACTTT
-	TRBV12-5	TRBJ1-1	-	CASGNDRDIQNTEAFF	TGTGCTAGTGGGAATGACCGGGACATCCAGAACACTGAAGCTTTCTTT
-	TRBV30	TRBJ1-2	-	CAWSAPGPNYGYTF	TGTGCCTGGAGTGCCCCGGGGCCTAACTATGGCTACACCTTC
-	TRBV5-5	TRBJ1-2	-	CASSLPAILYGYTF	TGTGCCAGCAGCTTGCCCGCAATTCTCTATGGCTACACCTTC
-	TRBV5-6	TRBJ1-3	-	CASSWWGSGNTIYF	TGTGCCAGCAGCTGGTGGGGCTCTGGAAACACCATATATTTT
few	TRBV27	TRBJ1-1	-	CASRGGAVGTEAFF	TGTGCCAGCAGGGGCGGGGCAGTGGGCACTGAAGCTTTCTTT
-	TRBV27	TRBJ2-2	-	CASSSPNRERWNPGELFF	TGTGCCAGCAGTTCCCCCAACAGGGAAAGGTGGAACCCCGGGGAGCTGTTTTTT
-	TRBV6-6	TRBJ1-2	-	CASSSIRLYGYTF	TGTGCCAGCAGTTCGATTAGACTTTATGGCTACACCTTC
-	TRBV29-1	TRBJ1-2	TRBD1	CSVGGPRTGDGYTF	TGCAGCGTTGGAGGTCCGAGGACAGGGGACGGCTACACCTTC
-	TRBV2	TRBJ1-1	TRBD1	CASGDSQDTEAFF	TGTGCCAGCGGGGACAGCCAGGACACTGAAGCTTTCTTT
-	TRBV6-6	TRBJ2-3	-	CASSYPTDTQYF	TGTGCCAGCAGTTACCCCACAGATACGCAGTATTTT
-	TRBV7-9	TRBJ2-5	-	CASSPEASPRETQYF	TGCGCCAGCAGCCCAGAAGCTAGCCCCCGGGAGACCCAGTACTTC
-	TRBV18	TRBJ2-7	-	CASSPSTAFYEQYF	TGTGCCAGCTCACCGTCAACAGCATTCTACGAGCAGTACTTC
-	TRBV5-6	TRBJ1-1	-	CASSLAGEGWRTEAFF	TGTGCCAGCAGCTTGGCAGGGGAAGGTTGGAGAACTGAAGCTTTCTTT
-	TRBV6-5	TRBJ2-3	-	CASSYSTRAGDTQYF	TGTGCCAGCAGTTACTCGACTAGGGCAGGAGATACGCAGTATTTT
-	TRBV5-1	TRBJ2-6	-	CASSLGGASGANVLTF	TGCGCCAGCAGCTTGGGTGGAGCCTCTGGGGCCAACGTCCTGACTTTC
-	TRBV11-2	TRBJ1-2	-	CASSTDMNYGYTF	TGTGCCAGCAGCACTGACATGAACTATGGCTACACCTTC
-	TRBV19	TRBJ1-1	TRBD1	CASTRDRLNTEAFF	TGTGCCAGTACCAGGGACAGATTGAACACTGAAGCTTTCTTT
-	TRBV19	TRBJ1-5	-	CASSIERVWQPQHF	TGTGCCAGTAGTATAGAGCGGGTATGGCAGCCCCAGCATTTT
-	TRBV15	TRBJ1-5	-	CATSGQSRVFNQPQHF	TGTGCCACCAGCGGGCAATCCAGGGTGTTCAATCAGCCCCAGCATTTT
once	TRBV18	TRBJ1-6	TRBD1	CASSPRGQGTNSPLHF	TGTGCCAGCTCACCACGGGGACAGGGGACTAATTCACCCCTCCACTTT